Listed below are T cell receptor beta chains from one sample, sequenced in a study of shared clonotypes between healthy human individuals. Libraries were prepared by immunoSEQ multiplex PCR; TCRdb keeps only in-frame clonotypes and omits some of them. This table holds some 2.1 million clones, roughly 95% found once. What was sequenced was naive CD4+ T cells sorted from blood. Receptor source: a man between 18 and 35 years old in good health. Each CDR3 is given with its conserved first and last residue. Each record gives: CDR3 DNA, CDR3 protein, V gene, D gene, J gene, clone size. A D gene is named only where the DNA matches it firmly. Some rows mark clone size as missing; the rest say once, few, many or name a class of expanded clone.

CDR3 DNA: TGTGCCAGCAGTTCGCGACATCCGAGCTCCTATAATTCACCCCTCCACTTT; CDR3 protein: CASSSRHPSSYNSPLHF; V gene: TRBV5-6; D gene: .; J gene: TRBJ1-6; clone size: .
CDR3 DNA: TGTGCCAGCAGCTTCCTTACCCAGTACTTC; CDR3 protein: CASSFLTQYF; V gene: TRBV9; D gene: .; J gene: TRBJ2-5; clone size: .
CDR3 DNA: TGTGCCAGCAGTTTAATTATCAGGACTTCCTACGAGCAGTACTTC; CDR3 protein: CASSLIIRTSYEQYF; V gene: TRBV28; D gene: .; J gene: TRBJ2-7; clone size: .
CDR3 DNA: TGTGCCAGCAGCTTAGATTCAGGGGGGGCAGGGTACGAGCAGTACTTC; CDR3 protein: CASSLDSGGAGYEQYF; V gene: TRBV11-2; D gene: .; J gene: TRBJ2-7; clone size: .
CDR3 DNA: TGTGCCTGGTCAGGGGGCGTGGGGACCGGGGAGCTGTTTTTT; CDR3 protein: CAWSGGVGTGELFF; V gene: TRBV30; D gene: TRBD1; J gene: TRBJ2-2; clone size: .
CDR3 DNA: TGTGCCAGCAGTGAAGGAGGACCCCTCTCCGGGACCCAGTACTTC; CDR3 protein: CASSEGGPLSGTQYF; V gene: TRBV2; D gene: .; J gene: TRBJ2-5; clone size: .
CDR3 DNA: TGTGCCAGCCTATTGAGTAGACAGTCGGGCGGCTACACCTTC; CDR3 protein: CASLLSRQSGGYTF; V gene: TRBV6-5; D gene: .; J gene: TRBJ1-2; clone size: .
CDR3 DNA: TGTGCCAGCAGCCCTCAGGACAGGACGGATCCCCTCCACTTT; CDR3 protein: CASSPQDRTDPLHF; V gene: TRBV5-4; D gene: TRBD1; J gene: TRBJ1-6; clone size: .
CDR3 DNA: TGTGCCAGCAGCTCCTACAGAGAAAACACCGGGGAGCTGTTTTTT; CDR3 protein: CASSSYRENTGELFF; V gene: TRBV5-4; D gene: .; J gene: TRBJ2-2; clone size: .
CDR3 DNA: TGTGCCAGCAGTTCTCCGGTTGAGGTGCAGTACTTC; CDR3 protein: CASSSPVEVQYF; V gene: TRBV28; D gene: .; J gene: TRBJ2-7; clone size: .
CDR3 DNA: TGTGCCAGTAGTAGCGCTACAGGGGGCAGTAATTCACCCCTCCACTTT; CDR3 protein: CASSSATGGSNSPLHF; V gene: TRBV19; D gene: TRBD1; J gene: TRBJ1-6; clone size: few
CDR3 DNA: TGCGCCAGCAGCTTGGCCCACAATCAGCCCCAGCATTTT; CDR3 protein: CASSLAHNQPQHF; V gene: TRBV5-1; D gene: .; J gene: TRBJ1-5; clone size: .
CDR3 DNA: TGTGCCATCAGTGAAAGCCAAAAAGTATCCTACGAGCAGTACTTC; CDR3 protein: CAISESQKVSYEQYF; V gene: TRBV10-3; D gene: .; J gene: TRBJ2-7; clone size: .
CDR3 DNA: TGTGCCAGCAGCTTAGGGGGGGCTAGCGGGAGAAATGAGCAGTTCTTC; CDR3 protein: CASSLGGASGRNEQFF; V gene: TRBV7-2; D gene: TRBD2; J gene: TRBJ2-1; clone size: .
CDR3 DNA: TGTGCCAGCTCCCCGACTAGCGGTACCTACGAGCAGTACTTC; CDR3 protein: CASSPTSGTYEQYF; V gene: TRBV18; D gene: TRBD2; J gene: TRBJ2-7; clone size: .
CDR3 DNA: TGTGCCAGCAGGGAGTCAGGGTATAATTCACCCCTCCACTTT; CDR3 protein: CASRESGYNSPLHF; V gene: TRBV2; D gene: .; J gene: TRBJ1-6; clone size: once
CDR3 DNA: TGTGCCAGCGCAATCGGGGGGCCCGGCTCCTACGAGCAGTACTTC; CDR3 protein: CASAIGGPGSYEQYF; V gene: TRBV7-9; D gene: .; J gene: TRBJ2-7; clone size: .
CDR3 DNA: TGTGCCAGCATAGCGGGGGCCAACAATGAGCAGTTCTTC; CDR3 protein: CASIAGANNEQFF; V gene: TRBV2; D gene: TRBD2; J gene: TRBJ2-1; clone size: .
CDR3 DNA: TGTGCCAGCAGCTCGGACCCGAACACTGAAGCTTTCTTT; CDR3 protein: CASSSDPNTEAFF; V gene: TRBV7-9; D gene: .; J gene: TRBJ1-1; clone size: .
CDR3 DNA: TGTGCCAGCAGCTTAGGAGGCAGCACTGAAGCTTTCTTT; CDR3 protein: CASSLGGSTEAFF; V gene: TRBV7-6; D gene: .; J gene: TRBJ1-1; clone size: .
CDR3 DNA: TGTGCCAGCAGTGAAGCGGGACACGTATACGAGCAGTACTTC; CDR3 protein: CASSEAGHVYEQYF; V gene: TRBV6-1; D gene: .; J gene: TRBJ2-7; clone size: .
CDR3 DNA: TGTGCCAGTAGTATAGATGGTCGACTAGGGCGGTACTTC; CDR3 protein: CASSIDGRLGRYF; V gene: TRBV19; D gene: .; J gene: TRBJ2-7; clone size: .
CDR3 DNA: TGTGCCAGCAGTTACTCAGGGGGAACTAACTATGGCTACACCTTC; CDR3 protein: CASSYSGGTNYGYTF; V gene: TRBV6-5; D gene: .; J gene: TRBJ1-2; clone size: few
CDR3 DNA: TGTGCCAGCAATGACGGGGCCACGGGGGAGACCCAGTACTTC; CDR3 protein: CASNDGATGETQYF; V gene: TRBV2; D gene: .; J gene: TRBJ2-5; clone size: .
CDR3 DNA: TGTGCCTGGAGTGTAACTGCGAAGCGGGAAGAGACCCAGTACTTC; CDR3 protein: CAWSVTAKREETQYF; V gene: TRBV30; D gene: .; J gene: TRBJ2-5; clone size: .
CDR3 DNA: TGTGCCAGCAGCTTGTTTGGCGGGGGGAACACCGGGGAGCTGTTTTTT; CDR3 protein: CASSLFGGGNTGELFF; V gene: TRBV5-4; D gene: TRBD2; J gene: TRBJ2-2; clone size: .
CDR3 DNA: TGTGCCAGCTCACCAAGGGACCAATATAATTCACCCCTCCACTTT; CDR3 protein: CASSPRDQYNSPLHF; V gene: TRBV18; D gene: .; J gene: TRBJ1-6; clone size: .
CDR3 DNA: TGCAGTGCTAGCAAGGATCAGCCCCAGCATTTT; CDR3 protein: CSASKDQPQHF; V gene: TRBV20-1; D gene: .; J gene: TRBJ1-5; clone size: .
CDR3 DNA: TGTGCCAGCAGCTTAAGAACCGGGGAGCTGTTTTTT; CDR3 protein: CASSLRTGELFF; V gene: TRBV13; D gene: .; J gene: TRBJ2-2; clone size: .
CDR3 DNA: TGTGCCAGCAGCGTAGGTGGGAGCGGGTCTAGCACAGATACGCAGTATTTT; CDR3 protein: CASSVGGSGSSTDTQYF; V gene: TRBV9; D gene: .; J gene: TRBJ2-3; clone size: .
CDR3 DNA: TGTGCCAGCAGCTCGGTAGCCGGGGCCAACGTCCTGACTTTC; CDR3 protein: CASSSVAGANVLTF; V gene: TRBV11-2; D gene: .; J gene: TRBJ2-6; clone size: once
CDR3 DNA: TGTGCCAGCAGCTTTAGGACTAGCGGCACAGATACGCAGTATTTT; CDR3 protein: CASSFRTSGTDTQYF; V gene: TRBV5-6; D gene: TRBD2; J gene: TRBJ2-3; clone size: .
CDR3 DNA: TGTGCCTGGGCAGACGAGCCACCCCTCCACTTT; CDR3 protein: CAWADEPPLHF; V gene: TRBV30; D gene: .; J gene: TRBJ1-6; clone size: .
CDR3 DNA: TGTGCCATCAACCCAGGGAACGAAAATCAGCCCCAGCATTTT; CDR3 protein: CAINPGNENQPQHF; V gene: TRBV10-3; D gene: .; J gene: TRBJ1-5; clone size: .
CDR3 DNA: TGTGCCAGCAGCGTAGCCCCCTATGCCACCCAGGAGCTGTTTTTT; CDR3 protein: CASSVAPYATQELFF; V gene: TRBV9; D gene: .; J gene: TRBJ2-2; clone size: .
CDR3 DNA: TGTGCCAGCAGTGCGGGACTAGCGGGAGATGTAAGGACCGGGGAGCTGTTTTTT; CDR3 protein: CASSAGLAGDVRTGELFF; V gene: TRBV6-1; D gene: TRBD2; J gene: TRBJ2-2; clone size: once
CDR3 DNA: TGTGCCAGCAGCTTTTGGACAGGGGTAGAGACCCAGTACTTC; CDR3 protein: CASSFWTGVETQYF; V gene: TRBV7-9; D gene: TRBD1; J gene: TRBJ2-5; clone size: .
CDR3 DNA: TGTGCCAGCAGCTTAGAAACATTCCACGACGCCTACGAGCAGTACTTC; CDR3 protein: CASSLETFHDAYEQYF; V gene: TRBV7-9; D gene: .; J gene: TRBJ2-7; clone size: .
CDR3 DNA: TGCAGCGTTCGAGACAGCAACGAGCAGTACTTC; CDR3 protein: CSVRDSNEQYF; V gene: TRBV29-1; D gene: .; J gene: TRBJ2-7; clone size: .
CDR3 DNA: TGTGCCAGCAGCTTGACAGGGCCACTCTCCTACGAGCAGTACTTC; CDR3 protein: CASSLTGPLSYEQYF; V gene: TRBV6-1; D gene: TRBD1; J gene: TRBJ2-7; clone size: .
CDR3 DNA: TGTGCCAGCAGCAAATGGGACAGGGTTGGTGAGCAGTTCTTC; CDR3 protein: CASSKWDRVGEQFF; V gene: TRBV11-2; D gene: TRBD1; J gene: TRBJ2-1; clone size: once
CDR3 DNA: TGTGCCATCACTTCCTCCGGGGACAATGAGCAGTTCTTC; CDR3 protein: CAITSSGDNEQFF; V gene: TRBV10-3; D gene: .; J gene: TRBJ2-1; clone size: .
CDR3 DNA: TGTGCCACCCGAGAAGGGACTAGCGGAACCGGGGAGCTGTTTTTT; CDR3 protein: CATREGTSGTGELFF; V gene: TRBV6-1; D gene: TRBD2; J gene: TRBJ2-2; clone size: .
CDR3 DNA: TGTGCCAGCAGCCGGGAGACAGGGGGGGAGGGCTACACCTTC; CDR3 protein: CASSRETGGEGYTF; V gene: TRBV6-1; D gene: TRBD1; J gene: TRBJ1-2; clone size: .
CDR3 DNA: TGCGCCAGCACCGGGCAGGGGTTGGGACTTAATGAAAAACTGTTTTTT; CDR3 protein: CASTGQGLGLNEKLFF; V gene: TRBV5-1; D gene: .; J gene: TRBJ1-4; clone size: .
CDR3 DNA: TGCGCCAGCAGCCAGGCAGATACGCAGTATTTT; CDR3 protein: CASSQADTQYF; V gene: TRBV4-1; D gene: .; J gene: TRBJ2-3; clone size: .
CDR3 DNA: TGTGCCAGCAGCTTGGCAGCGGGAATCCACGAGCAGTACTTC; CDR3 protein: CASSLAAGIHEQYF; V gene: TRBV5-6; D gene: TRBD2; J gene: TRBJ2-7; clone size: .
CDR3 DNA: TGTGCCTGGAGTCTTAACTATGGCTACACCTTC; CDR3 protein: CAWSLNYGYTF; V gene: TRBV30; D gene: .; J gene: TRBJ1-2; clone size: once
CDR3 DNA: TGTGCCAGCAGTGAACAGGTCGGAAATTCACCCCTCCACTTT; CDR3 protein: CASSEQVGNSPLHF; V gene: TRBV2; D gene: .; J gene: TRBJ1-6; clone size: .
CDR3 DNA: TGCGCCTCAGCAATGTCGGGACAGAGCTCCTATAATTCACCCCTCCACTTT; CDR3 protein: CASAMSGQSSYNSPLHF; V gene: TRBV5-1; D gene: TRBD1; J gene: TRBJ1-6; clone size: .
CDR3 DNA: TGTGCCAGCAGCTTATTAGACAGGGATAATTCACCCCTCCACTTT; CDR3 protein: CASSLLDRDNSPLHF; V gene: TRBV27; D gene: TRBD1; J gene: TRBJ1-6; clone size: .
CDR3 DNA: TGTGCCAGCAGTTTACTTGCCTTGAGAGGGGCTAGCGGCTACACCTTC; CDR3 protein: CASSLLALRGASGYTF; V gene: TRBV28; D gene: .; J gene: TRBJ1-2; clone size: .
CDR3 DNA: TGTGCCAGCAGCGCAGGACAGGGAAGTACTGAAGCTTTCTTT; CDR3 protein: CASSAGQGSTEAFF; V gene: TRBV9; D gene: TRBD1; J gene: TRBJ1-1; clone size: .
CDR3 DNA: TGTGCCAGCTCACGCGACGGGACAGGCGATGGCTACACCTTC; CDR3 protein: CASSRDGTGDGYTF; V gene: TRBV18; D gene: TRBD1; J gene: TRBJ1-2; clone size: .
CDR3 DNA: TGTGCCAGCAGCTTAGCGGGGGGCTACACCTTC; CDR3 protein: CASSLAGGYTF; V gene: TRBV7-2; D gene: .; J gene: TRBJ1-2; clone size: .